Below are 2 T cell receptor beta chains sequenced from a single sample in a study of shared clonotypes between healthy human individuals. Libraries were prepared by immunoSEQ multiplex PCR; TCRdb keeps only in-frame clonotypes and omits some of them. Of about 700,000 clones listed, around 90% are singletons. Naive CD8 cells were CD45RO-negative, positively selected for CCR7, excluding terminally differentiated effector memory CD45RA+ cells. Specimen: naive CD8+ T cells sorted from blood. The receptors originated from a man between 25 and 39 years old in good health.

The CDR3 nucleotides read TGTGCCAGCAGTGAAGGGACGTTGCCCAGGTTACGGCTCTCCTACAATGAGCAGTTCTTC. Translation gives CASSEGTLPRLRLSYNEQFF. The chain recombines TRBV6-1 with TRBJ2-1; D remains unclear. Trimming stripped 1 base from V and 0 bases from J, with 22 bases between. This CDR3 is built from 20 residues. Germline lookup yields CDR1 MNHNS and CDR2 SASEGT.

The chain carries TRBV2 and TRBJ2-1; D remains ambiguous. This CDR3 is built from 11 residues. CDR1 SNHLY and CDR2 FYNNEI come from the germline V gene. V lost 8 bases and J lost 4, with 6 bases in between. Here the CDR3 DNA reads TGTGCCAGCTGGCGGTACAATGAGCAGTTCTTC. Translating gives CASWRYNEQFF.